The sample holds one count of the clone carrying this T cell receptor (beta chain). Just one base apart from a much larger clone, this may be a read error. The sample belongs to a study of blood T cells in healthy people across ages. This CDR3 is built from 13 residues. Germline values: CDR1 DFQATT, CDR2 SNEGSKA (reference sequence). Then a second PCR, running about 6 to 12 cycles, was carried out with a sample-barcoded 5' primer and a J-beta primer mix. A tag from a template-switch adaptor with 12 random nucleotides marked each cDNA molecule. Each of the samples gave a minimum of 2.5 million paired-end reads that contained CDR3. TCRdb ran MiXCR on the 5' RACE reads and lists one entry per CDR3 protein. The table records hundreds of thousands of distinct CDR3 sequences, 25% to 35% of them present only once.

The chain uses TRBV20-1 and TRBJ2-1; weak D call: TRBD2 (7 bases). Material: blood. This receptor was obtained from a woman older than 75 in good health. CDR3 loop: CSAFGGTNNVQFF. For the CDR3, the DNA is TGCAGTGCCTTCGGGGGGACAAACAATGTGCAGTTCTTC.